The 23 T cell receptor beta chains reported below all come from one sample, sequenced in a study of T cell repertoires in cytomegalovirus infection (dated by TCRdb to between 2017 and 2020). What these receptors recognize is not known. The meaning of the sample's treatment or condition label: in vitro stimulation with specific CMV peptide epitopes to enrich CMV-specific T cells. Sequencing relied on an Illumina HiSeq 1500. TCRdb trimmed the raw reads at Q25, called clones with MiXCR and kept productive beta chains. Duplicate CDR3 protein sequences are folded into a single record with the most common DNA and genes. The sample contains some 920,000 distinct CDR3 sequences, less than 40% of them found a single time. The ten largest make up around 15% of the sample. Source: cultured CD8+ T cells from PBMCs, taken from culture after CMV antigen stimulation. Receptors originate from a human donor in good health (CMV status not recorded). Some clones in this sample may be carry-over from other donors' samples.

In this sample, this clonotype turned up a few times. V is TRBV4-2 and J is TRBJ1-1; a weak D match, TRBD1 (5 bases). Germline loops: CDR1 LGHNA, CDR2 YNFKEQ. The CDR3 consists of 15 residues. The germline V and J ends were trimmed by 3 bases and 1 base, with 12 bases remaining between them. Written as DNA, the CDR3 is TGTGCCAGCAGCCAGGCCACAGGTGGGAACACTGAAGCTTTCTTT. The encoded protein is CASSQATGGNTEAFF.

The CDR3 is CASSAQLGGYTF. The CDR3 coding sequence is TGTGCCAGCAGCGCACAACTAGGTGGCTACACCTTC. The rearrangement joins TRBV9 to TRBJ1-2; D is undetermined. The ends were cut back, 3 bases at V and 7 bases at J, with 10 bases in the middle. The CDR3 spans 12 residues. CDR1 is SGDLS and CDR2 is YYNGEE in the germline V gene.

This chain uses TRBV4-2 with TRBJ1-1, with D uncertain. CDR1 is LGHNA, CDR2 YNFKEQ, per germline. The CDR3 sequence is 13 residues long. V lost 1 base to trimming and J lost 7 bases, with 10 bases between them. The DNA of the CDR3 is TGTGCCAGCAGCCAAGCGGGTTCCCTTGAAGCTTTCTTT. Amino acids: CASSQAGSLEAFF.

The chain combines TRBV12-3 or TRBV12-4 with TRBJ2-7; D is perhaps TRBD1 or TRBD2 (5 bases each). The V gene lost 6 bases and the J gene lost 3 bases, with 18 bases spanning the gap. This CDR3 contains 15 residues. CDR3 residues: CASSLSAGTDYEQYF. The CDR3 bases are TGTGCCAGCAGCTTGTCCGCCGGGACGGACTACGAGCAGTACTTC.

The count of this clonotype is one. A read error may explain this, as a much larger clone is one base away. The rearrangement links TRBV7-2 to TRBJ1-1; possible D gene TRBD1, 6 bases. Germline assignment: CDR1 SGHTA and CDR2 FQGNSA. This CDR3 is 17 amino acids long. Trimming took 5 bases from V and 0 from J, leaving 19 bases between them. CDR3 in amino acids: CTSSPPGQTPLNTEAFF. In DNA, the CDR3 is TGTACCAGCAGCCCTCCTGGACAGACCCCATTGAACACTGAAGCTTTCTTT.

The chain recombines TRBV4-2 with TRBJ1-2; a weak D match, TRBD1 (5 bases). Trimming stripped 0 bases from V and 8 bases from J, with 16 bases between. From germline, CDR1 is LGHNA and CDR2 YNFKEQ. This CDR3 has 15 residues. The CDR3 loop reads CASSQDQQDWGGYTF. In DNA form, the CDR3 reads TGTGCCAGCAGCCAAGATCAACAGGATTGGGGGGGCTACACCTTC.

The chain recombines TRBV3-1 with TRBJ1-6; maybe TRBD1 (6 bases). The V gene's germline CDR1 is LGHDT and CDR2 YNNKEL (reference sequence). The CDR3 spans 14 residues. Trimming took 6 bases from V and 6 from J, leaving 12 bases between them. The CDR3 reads CASRTGPTNSPLHF. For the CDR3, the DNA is TGTGCCAGCAGGACAGGACCGACTAATTCACCCCTCCACTTT. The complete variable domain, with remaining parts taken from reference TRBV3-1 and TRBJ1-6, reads DTAVSQTPKYLVTQMGNDKSIKCEQNLGHDTMYWYKQDSKKFLKIMFSYNNKELIINETVPNRFSPKSPDKAHLNLHINSLELGDSAVYFCASRTGPTNSPLHFGNGTRLTVT.

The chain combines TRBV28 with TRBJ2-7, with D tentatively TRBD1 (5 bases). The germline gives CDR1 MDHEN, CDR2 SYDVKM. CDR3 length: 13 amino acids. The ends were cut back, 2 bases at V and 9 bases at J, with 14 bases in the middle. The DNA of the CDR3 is TGTGCCAGCAGTTTACCAGGGATGGCTTGGCAGTACGTC. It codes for CASSLPGMAWQYV.

Here the CDR3 DNA reads TGTGCCAGCAGCTTAGCCCGGGTTAGCTCCTATAATTCACCCCTCCACTTT. Its translation: CASSLARVSSYNSPLHF. This chain joins TRBV7-6 and TRBJ1-6; no definite D call. The CDR3 covers 17 residues. Trimming removed 0 bases at V and 0 bases at J, with 9 bases between. The V gene's germline CDR1 is SGHVS and CDR2 FNYEAQ. The variable domain in full, completed from reference TRBV7-6 and TRBJ1-6, reads GAGVSQSPRYKVTKRGQDVALRCDPISGHVSLYWYRQALGQGPEFLTYFNYEAQQDKSGLPNDRFSAERPEGSISTLTIQRTEQRDSAMYRCASSLARVSSYNSPLHFGNGTRLTVT.

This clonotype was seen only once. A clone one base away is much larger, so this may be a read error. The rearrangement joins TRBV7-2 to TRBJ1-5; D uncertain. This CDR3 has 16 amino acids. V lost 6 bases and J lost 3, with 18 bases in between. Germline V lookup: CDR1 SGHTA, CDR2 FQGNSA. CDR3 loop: CASSPRFHAYNQPQHF. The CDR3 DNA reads TGTGCCAGCAGTCCAAGGTTTCACGCCTACAATCAGCCCCAGCATTTT.

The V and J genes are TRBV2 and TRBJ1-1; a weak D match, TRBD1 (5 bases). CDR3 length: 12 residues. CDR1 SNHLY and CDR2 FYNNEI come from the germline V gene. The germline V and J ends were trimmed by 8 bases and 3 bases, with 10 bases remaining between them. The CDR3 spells CASGDGYTEAFF. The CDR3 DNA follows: TGTGCCAGCGGGGACGGATACACTGAAGCTTTCTTT.

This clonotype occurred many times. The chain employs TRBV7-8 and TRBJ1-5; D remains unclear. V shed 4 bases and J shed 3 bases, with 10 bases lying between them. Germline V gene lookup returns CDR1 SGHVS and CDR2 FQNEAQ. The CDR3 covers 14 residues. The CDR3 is CASSYGRINQPQHF. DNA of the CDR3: TGTGCCAGCAGCTACGGACGGATCAATCAGCCCCAGCATTTT.

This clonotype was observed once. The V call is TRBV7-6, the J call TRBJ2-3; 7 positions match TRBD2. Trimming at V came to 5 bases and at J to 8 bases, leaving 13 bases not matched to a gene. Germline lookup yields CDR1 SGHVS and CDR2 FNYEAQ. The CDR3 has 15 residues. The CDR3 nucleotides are TGTGCCAGCAGCACCCCCAAGAGCGGGGCGGGTACGCAGTATTTT. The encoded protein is CASSTPKSGAGTQYF.

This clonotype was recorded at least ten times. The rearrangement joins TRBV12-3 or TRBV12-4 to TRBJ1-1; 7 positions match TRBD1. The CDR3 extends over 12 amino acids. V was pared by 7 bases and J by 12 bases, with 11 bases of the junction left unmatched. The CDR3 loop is CASTPDRVYTFF. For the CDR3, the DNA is TGTGCCAGCACCCCAGACAGGGTTTACACTTTCTTT.

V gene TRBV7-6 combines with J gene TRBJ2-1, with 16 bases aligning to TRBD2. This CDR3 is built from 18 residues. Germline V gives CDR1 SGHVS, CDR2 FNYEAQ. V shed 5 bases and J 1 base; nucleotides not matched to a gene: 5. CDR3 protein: CASSEGLAGGRSYNEQFF. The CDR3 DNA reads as TGTGCCAGCAGCGAGGGACTAGCGGGGGGGCGGTCCTACAATGAGCAGTTCTTC.

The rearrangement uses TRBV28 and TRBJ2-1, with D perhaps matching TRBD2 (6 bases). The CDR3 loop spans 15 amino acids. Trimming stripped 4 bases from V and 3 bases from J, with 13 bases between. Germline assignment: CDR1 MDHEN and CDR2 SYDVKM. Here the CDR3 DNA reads TGTGCCAGCAGTTCTATCAGGGAGGTCTACAATGAGCAGTTCTTC. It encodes CASSSIREVYNEQFF.

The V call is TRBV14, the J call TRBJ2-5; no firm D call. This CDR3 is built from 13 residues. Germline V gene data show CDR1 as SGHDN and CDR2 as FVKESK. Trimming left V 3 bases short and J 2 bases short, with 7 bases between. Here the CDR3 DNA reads TGTGCCAGCAGCCAGTATTTTCAAGAGACCCAGTACTTC. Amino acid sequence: CASSQYFQETQYF.

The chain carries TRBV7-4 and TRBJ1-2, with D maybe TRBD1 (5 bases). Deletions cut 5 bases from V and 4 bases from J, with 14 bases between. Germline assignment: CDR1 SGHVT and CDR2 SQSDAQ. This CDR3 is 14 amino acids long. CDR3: CASSIPTVPYGYTF. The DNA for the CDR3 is TGTGCCAGCAGCATCCCGACAGTTCCCTATGGCTACACCTTC. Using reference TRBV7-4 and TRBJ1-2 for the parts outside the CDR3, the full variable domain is GAGVSQSPRYKVAKRGRDVALRCDSISGHVTLYWYRQTLGQGSEVLTYSQSDAQRDKSGRPSGRFSAERPERSVSTLKIQRTEQGDSAVYLCASSIPTVPYGYTFGSGTRLTVV.

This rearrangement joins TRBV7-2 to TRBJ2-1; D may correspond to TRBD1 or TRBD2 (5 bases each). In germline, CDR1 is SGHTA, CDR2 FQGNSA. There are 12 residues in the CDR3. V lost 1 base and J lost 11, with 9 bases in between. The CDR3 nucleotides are TGTGCCAGCAGCTTAGAGTGGGGGAAGCAGTTCTTC. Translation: CASSLEWGKQFF.

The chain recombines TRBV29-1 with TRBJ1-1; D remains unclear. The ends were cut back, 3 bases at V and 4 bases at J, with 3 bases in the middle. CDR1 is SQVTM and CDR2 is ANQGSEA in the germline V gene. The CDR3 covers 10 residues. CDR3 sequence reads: CSVEITEAFF. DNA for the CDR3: TGCAGCGTTGAGATCACTGAAGCTTTCTTT.

This CDR3 is CASSQGEGYLHYNEQFF. The CDR3 nucleotides are TGCGCCAGCAGCCAAGGCGAAGGATATCTCCATTACAATGAGCAGTTCTTC. The chain is built from TRBV4-3 and TRBJ2-1, with D uncertain. CDR1 LGHNA and CDR2 YSLEER come from the germline V gene. This CDR3 region has 17 residues. Trimming took off 1 base at V and 4 bases at J, with 17 bases between the two ends.

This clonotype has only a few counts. CDR3 nucleotides: TGTGCCAGCAGCTCCCAAAGGGGTGTCTTACGTACTGAAGCTTTCTTT. Amino acids: CASSSQRGVLRTEAFF. The gene calls are TRBV7-9 and TRBJ1-1, with D maybe TRBD1 (5 bases). Trimming removed 4 bases from V and 5 bases from J, with 20 bases in between. The V gene's germline CDR1 is SEHNR and CDR2 FQNEAQ (reference sequence). The CDR3 runs to 16 residues.

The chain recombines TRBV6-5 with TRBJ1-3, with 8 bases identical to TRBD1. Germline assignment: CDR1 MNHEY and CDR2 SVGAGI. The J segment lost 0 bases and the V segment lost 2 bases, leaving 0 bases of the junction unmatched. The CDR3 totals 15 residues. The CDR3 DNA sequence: TGTGCCAGCAGTTACACAGGGGGCTCTGGAAACACCATATATTTT. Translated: CASSYTGGSGNTIYF.